This TCR beta chain was profiled in a study of shared clonotypes between healthy human individuals. About the study: Donor ages ranged 18 to 49 years: a couple of women, a few men. Each donor had three CD4 naive, three CD4 memory, two CD8 naive and one CD8 memory plate.

Study-wide points: Lower generation probabilities were found for non-shared clonotypes than for those shared by all four donors.

This CDR3 has 15 residues. Clones were read by immunoSEQ multiplex PCR, and TCRdb kept only the in-frame ones, dropping some. The data show roughly 640,000 clones, more than 95% seen once. A note on this clone: As yet, its antigen is unknown.

The source material was naive CD4+ T cells sorted from blood. Subset noted: CD45RA+ positively selected. The rearrangement links TRBV21-1 to TRBJ1-1. TRBV21-1 represents a pseudogene. The sequence was obtained from a woman aged 25-40 years in good health. The CDR3 sequence: CASSIIGAGNTEAFF. The CDR3 DNA is TGTGCCAGCAGCATCATAGGGGCGGGGAACACTGAAGCTTTCTTT.